These T cell receptor beta chains were read from a single sample in a study of blood T cell repertoires in COVID-19. Libraries were prepared by immunoSEQ multiplex PCR; TCRdb keeps only in-frame clonotypes and omits some of them. The data show around 250,000 clones, 84% seen once. The sequenced sample was PBMCs or T cells enriched from blood (not recorded which). The receptors here all came from a man aged 45-60 years who had recovered from COVID-19. CDR3s leave out the opening cysteine and the closing phenylalanine or tryptophan. The order of the fields is CDR3 length, V gene, CDR3 protein.

>17|TRBV7-9
ASSLDPRVGGGLTYEQY
>13|TRBV4-2
ASSAAGREEPEAF
>11|TRBV19
ASSVHRNTEAF
>11|TRBV27
ASSTHMRGEQY
>13|TRBV2
ASTPQQGANTEAF
>12|TRBV4-3
ASSQQTQGFEQY
>14|TRBV19
ASSSLQGKANQPQH
>14|TRBV18
ASSPRALQGPPEQY
>12|TRBV7-8
ASSPTELQETQY
>12|TRBV29-1
SAPGQASTDTQY
>12|TRBV19
ASSIVGSKDTQY
>10|TRBV5-1
ASSFGQDEQY
>13|TRBV3-1/TRBV3-2
ASSQELRTNYGYT
>13|TRBV9
ASSRGGGPNNEQF
>11|TRBV6-5
ASRRQGLWAQY
>14|TRBV3-1/TRBV3-2
ASSQDLQGYGNTIY
>12|TRBV28
ASSLSLSSYEQY
>13|TRBV5-5
ASSSRDRGPGGYT
>14|TRBV27
ASSWTGAARTGELF
>12|TRBV11-3
ASSLGLMNTEAF
>14|TRBV4-1
ASSQVLSAANQPQH
>10|TRBV5-4
ASRSETYEQY
>14|TRBV5-1
ASSFLPSRSAGELF
>13|TRBV5-5
ASSIGLAGQETQY
>14|TRBV7-3
ASSPTGTTVADTQY
>12|TRBV10-1
ASSAVALQETQY
>12|TRBV19
ASSLREGNSPLH
>13|TRBV19
ASSTRTGRGNTIY
>8|TRBV28
ASAAETQY
>14|TRBV15
ATSKSSGIGRNEQF
>12|TRBV5-1
ASSLAMLSTEAF
>13|TRBV10-3
AISARDRERNIQY
>16|TRBV3-1/TRBV3-2
ASSRGTSGRSSYNEQF
>12|TRBV5-6
ASSRGEREGEQY
>12|TRBV24-1
ATRDYRNTGELF
>11|TRBV2
ASSESDYTEAF
>15|TRBV5-5
ASSGPGQISGANVLT
>15|TRBV11-2
ASSLDGRPSSGNTIY
>16|TRBV2
ASSAAGRRTFSNQPQH
>11|TRBV30
AWMTGGSYTQY
>14|TRBV10-2
ATFVDSGRFYNEQF
>17|TRBV7-8
ASSLGRDRGTRANSPLH
>15|TRBV3-1/TRBV3-2
ASSQENSGFGNYGYT
>13|TRBV5-5
ASSQRQGLNTEAF
>13|TRBV27
ASSLLGARPETQY
>12|TRBV7-3
ASSLGAESYEQY
>15|TRBV5-1
ASSSTDRGSSGNTIY
>13|TRBV3-1/TRBV3-2
ASSPRSGGDSPLH
>15|TRBV4-1
ASSQALMGQTQETQY
>11|TRBV5-3
PNRGGRAGEQY
>12|TRBV11-2
ASRIWGGGDTQY
>13|TRBV5-1
ASSLTDGGTDTQY